A single sample is the source of the 31 T cell receptor beta chains below, sequenced in a study of OX40 agonist ivuxolimab in advanced cancers. Libraries were built with the immunoSEQ multiplex PCR assay. TCRdb obtained this table from immuneACCESS and retained in-frame rearrangements with V and J assigned. These tables miss some clones; where compared with another copy, unresolved V genes account for less than half of the shortfall, and the remainder is unexplained. This sample is represented by around 20,000 clones; approximately 80% of them were singletons. Approximately 3.1% of the sample is taken by the ten largest. Sequencing used CD4+ or CD8+ T cells sorted from blood, obtained in a trial of the OX40 agonist ivuxolimab. The receptors derive from an adult with an advanced solid tumor such as melanoma, head and neck, liver or kidney cancer.

In DNA, the CDR3 is TGTGCCATCAGTGAGAAAGGGAACACTGAAGCTTTCTTT. It encodes CAISEKGNTEAFF. The chain links TRBV10-3 to TRBJ1-1; no reliable D call. Germline V gene data show CDR1 as ENHRY and CDR2 as SYGVKD. V was clipped by 2 bases and J by 1 base, with 5 bases between them. The CDR3 runs 13 residues.

This clone was picked up a small number of times. The chain recombines TRBV5-1 with TRBJ1-1, with D possibly TRBD1 on 5 matching bases. V shed 7 bases and J shed 9 bases, with 16 bases lying between them. The germline gives CDR1 SGHRS, CDR2 YFSETQ. This CDR3 comprises 12 residues. CDR3 loop: CASHQGGKKAFF. Here the CDR3 DNA reads TGCGCCAGCCACCAGGGAGGGAAAAAAGCTTTCTTT.

This CDR3 is CASSHIHPDSAKNIQYF. The CDR3 DNA reads as TGTGCCAGCAGCCACATCCACCCAGACAGCGCCAAAAACATTCAGTACTTC. This chain joins TRBV28 and TRBJ2-4; D is possibly TRBD1 (5 bases). Per the germline V gene, CDR1 is MDHEN and CDR2 is SYDVKM. The CDR3 totals 17 residues. Trimming stripped 6 bases from V and 1 base from J, with 19 bases between.

V and J are TRBV27 and TRBJ2-2, with D hard to call. The CDR3 is made up of 15 amino acids. Germline V gene data show CDR1 as MNHEY and CDR2 as SMNVEV (reference sequence). Trimming took 7 bases from V and 4 from J, leaving 16 bases between them. The CDR3 spells CASKSSRLGTGELFF. DNA for the CDR3: TGTGCCAGCAAAAGCTCTAGGTTGGGCACCGGGGAGCTGTTTTTT.

In this sample, this clone turned up once. The genes are TRBV5-8 and TRBJ1-6; 9 bases map to TRBD1. The junction had 7 bases not matched to a gene; V was cut back by 3 bases and J by 9 bases. This CDR3 has 15 residues. Germline lookup yields CDR1 SGHTS and CDR2 YDEGEE. The CDR3: CASSWGQGLGSPLHF. CDR3 sequence (DNA): TGTGCCAGCAGCTGGGGACAGGGACTAGGTTCACCCCTCCACTTT.

This chain joins TRBV4-2 and TRBJ1-4; 8 nucleotides agree with TRBD1. From germline, CDR1 is LGHNA and CDR2 YNFKEQ. J gave up 8 bases and V 4 bases, and 9 bases lay outside the gene matches. This CDR3 region has 15 residues. In DNA, the CDR3 is TGTGCCAGCAGCCCACTAGACAGGGGAAGGGAAAAACTGTTTTTT. It codes for CASSPLDRGREKLFF.

The rearrangement uses TRBV18 and TRBJ1-5, with D maybe TRBD1 (5 bases). Germline assignment: CDR1 KGHSH and CDR2 LQKENI. V lost 2 bases, J lost 4 bases, and 9 bases lay in between. The CDR3 length is 14 residues. The CDR3 protein is CASSPGASNQPQHF. The CDR3 DNA sequence: TGTGCCAGCTCACCAGGGGCGAGTAATCAGCCCCAGCATTTT.

This clone rates as medium-sized. CDR3 loop: CASSPSQDAPGNTIYF. In nucleotides, the CDR3 is TGTGCCAGCAGCCCTTCACAGGACGCCCCTGGAAACACCATATATTTT. V usage is TRBV14 and J usage is TRBJ1-3; D perhaps matches TRBD1 (5 bases). CDR3 size: 16 residues. CDR1 is SGHDN, CDR2 FVKESK, per germline. V gave up 4 bases and J gave up 2 bases, with 15 bases separating them.

The rearrangement joins TRBV7-2 to TRBJ1-5; D gene uncertain. V was shortened by 7 bases and J by 2 bases, with 18 bases between the two germline ends. Germline CDR1 reads SGHTA; CDR2 reads FQGNSA. The CDR3 consists of 16 residues. CDR3 region: CASTQTGPTGNQPQHF. The CDR3 DNA reads as TGTGCCAGCACCCAAACCGGGCCAACCGGCAATCAGCCCCAGCATTTT. The full variable domain, rest sourced from reference TRBV7-2 and TRBJ1-5, is GAGVSQSPSNKVTEKGKDVELRCDPISGHTALYWYRQSLGQGLEFLIYFQGNSAPDKSGLPSDRFSAERTGGSVSTLTIQRTQQEDSAVYLCASTQTGPTGNQPQHFGDGTRLSIL.

The CDR3 DNA reads TGTGCCAGCGCGGGGACAGGGATAACTAATGAAAAACTGTTTTTT. Translated, it gives CASAGTGITNEKLFF. V usage is TRBV19 and J usage is TRBJ1-4; 9 bases fit TRBD1. CDR1 LNHDA and CDR2 SQIVND come from the germline V gene (reference sequence). V was clipped by 9 bases and J by 1 base; unmatched bases: 6. CDR3 length: 15 residues.

The V call is TRBV19, the J call TRBJ1-1; D is uncertain. This CDR3 is 13 amino acids long. The V end was cut by 5 bases, the J end by 0 bases, with 7 bases between. CDR1 is LNHDA and CDR2 is SQIVND in the germline V gene (reference sequence). CDR3 amino acids: CASSRPLNTEAFF. As DNA, the CDR3 is TGTGCCAGTAGTCGCCCTCTGAACACTGAAGCTTTCTTT.

This sequence joins TRBV28 and TRBJ2-1; 13 nucleotides agree with TRBD2. The CDR3 is made up of 12 amino acids. V was clipped by 7 bases and J by 16 bases; unmatched bases: 7. Germline CDR1 MDHEN, CDR2 SYDVKM. In DNA form, the CDR3 reads TGTGCCAGCACCACTAGCGGGAGGGCCCTTTTCTTC. Residues: CASTTSGRALFF.

V and J are TRBV9 and TRBJ2-3; TRBD2 agrees at 12 bases. The CDR3 contains 16 residues. The germline gives CDR1 SGDLS, CDR2 YYNGEE. The V and J ends lost 4 bases and 2 bases, in that order; junction bases with no gene match: 5. The CDR3 sequence is CASSFGLAGTTDTQYF. CDR3 bases: TGTGCCAGCAGCTTTGGACTAGCGGGAACCACAGATACGCAGTATTTT.

V gene TRBV6-1 combines with J gene TRBJ2-3; 7 bases map to TRBD1. CDR3 length equals 15 residues. Germline CDR1 reads MNHNS; CDR2 reads SASEGT. The V segment lost 1 base and the J segment 2 bases; nucleotides outside the gene matches: 3. CDR3 protein: CASSEGTGPTDTQYF. The CDR3 DNA follows: TGTGCCAGCAGTGAAGGGACAGGACCCACAGATACGCAGTATTTT.

V gene TRBV7-2 combines with J gene TRBJ2-5, with unresolved D. V dropped 0 bases and J dropped 4 bases, with 12 bases sitting between them. The V gene's germline CDR1 is SGHTA and CDR2 FQGNSA. The CDR3 consists of 15 residues. Written as DNA, the CDR3 is TGTGCCAGCAGCTTAGCTCGGTCTAGAACAGAGACCCAGTACTTC. Its translation: CASSLARSRTETQYF.

This chain links TRBV6-6 with TRBJ1-1, with a possible D match to TRBD1 (5 bases). From germline, CDR1 is MNHNY and CDR2 SVGAGI (reference sequence). This CDR3 has 16 amino acids. Trimming removed 5 bases from V and 1 base from J, with 17 bases in between. The CDR3 bases are TGTGCCAGCAGTCGGGGTGGAGTGGGGACGAACACTGAAGCTTTCTTT. Translation: CASSRGGVGTNTEAFF.

V and J are TRBV6-5 and TRBJ2-1; D is unclear. Germline CDR1 and CDR2: MNHEY and SVGAGI. V was shortened by 4 bases and J by 0 bases, with 13 bases between the two germline ends. The CDR3 sequence is 16 residues long. The CDR3 reads CASSSSYIVSYNEQFF. In DNA form, the CDR3 reads TGTGCCAGCAGTTCCAGTTACATTGTCTCCTACAATGAGCAGTTCTTC.

The chain recombines TRBV28 with TRBJ1-2; D is uncertain. V was trimmed by 6 bases and J by 6 bases, leaving 14 bases between them. The V gene's germline CDR1 is MDHEN and CDR2 SYDVKM. The CDR3 length is 13 residues. The DNA of the CDR3 is TGTGCCAGCAGCCTGGACCAACCTCATGGCTACACCTTC. It yields the protein CASSLDQPHGYTF.

This rearrangement joins TRBV5-6 to TRBJ2-1; 13 nucleotides match TRBD2. The trim removed 4 bases at V and 9 bases at J, leaving 4 bases unmatched. The CDR3 runs 14 residues. The germline V gene encodes CDR1 SGHDT and CDR2 YYEEEE. Written as DNA, the CDR3 is TGTGCCAGCAGCCCGGGGACTAGCGGGACTGAGCAGTTCTTC. Translating it yields CASSPGTSGTEQFF.

V and J are TRBV6-1 and TRBJ1-3; the D gene is possibly TRBD1 (6 bases). This CDR3 comprises 14 residues. Trimming shortened V by 6 bases and J by 4 bases, and 13 bases separated the two germline ends. The germline V gene has CDR1 MNHNS and CDR2 SASEGT. CDR3 protein: CASSVWGRGNTIYF. CDR3 sequence (DNA): TGTGCCAGCAGCGTCTGGGGGCGAGGAAACACCATATATTTT.

CDR3 in amino acids: CASSPRGRALETQYF. In DNA, the CDR3 is TGTGCCAGCAGCCCCCGGGGGAGGGCCTTAGAGACCCAGTACTTC. The genes are TRBV5-4 and TRBJ2-5, with 7 nucleotides matching TRBD2. The J segment lost 4 bases and the V segment lost 4 bases, leaving 10 bases of the junction unmatched. Germline V gives CDR1 SGHNT, CDR2 YYREEE (reference sequence). The length of the CDR3 is 15 residues.

This clone was seen just once. This chain links TRBV6-9 with TRBJ1-1; perhaps TRBD1 as D (5 bases). The length of the CDR3 is 15 residues. V was shortened by 3 bases and J by 0 bases, with 11 bases between the two germline ends. Germline V CDR1 and CDR2: MNHGY, SVAAGI. The CDR3 DNA sequence: TGTGCCAGCAGTTACTACGGCAGGGTGAACACTGAAGCTTTCTTT. Its translation is CASSYYGRVNTEAFF.

J is TRBJ1-3 and V is TRBV29-1; maybe TRBD1 (5 bases). The germline V gene has CDR1 SQVTM and CDR2 ANQGSEA. CDR3 size: 13 residues. The ends were cut back, 3 bases at V and 3 bases at J, with 9 bases in the middle. CDR3 DNA sequence: TGCAGCGTTGAGGGAGGGGATGGAAACACCATATATTTT. It yields the protein CSVEGGDGNTIYF.

The CDR3, as DNA: TGTGCCAGAAGCTGGCCCCCTGGACAGGTAAGGATTAGCAATCAGCCCCAGCATTTT. Residues: CARSWPPGQVRISNQPQHF. The chain recombines TRBV5-3 with TRBJ1-5, with 7 bases identical to TRBD1. TRBV5-3 is labeled an ORF, and its function is uncertain. Trimming removed 3 bases from V and 0 bases from J; junction bases left unmatched: 15. The CDR3 contains 19 residues.

V gene TRBV2 combines with J gene TRBJ1-1, with D possibly matching TRBD1 (5 bases). The CDR3 spans 15 residues. Per germline, CDR1 SNHLY and CDR2 FYNNEI. V lost 5 bases and J lost 4, with 17 bases in between. The CDR3, as DNA: TGTGCCAGCAGTTTTTCGGGGGATTTGGGCACTGAAGCTTTCTTT. Translation gives CASSFSGDLGTEAFF.

The rearrangement links TRBV2 to TRBJ2-1, with 7 bases fitting TRBD2. CDR3 length: 14 amino acids. The J segment lost 4 bases and the V segment lost 7 bases, leaving 7 bases of the junction unmatched. Germline values: CDR1 SNHLY, CDR2 FYNNEI. The chain's CDR3 is CASIGLEGYNEQFF. CDR3 sequence (DNA): TGTGCCAGCATCGGACTAGAAGGTTACAATGAGCAGTTCTTC.

This rearrangement joins TRBV19 to TRBJ2-2; D is unclear. The CDR3 is 16 residues long. Germline CDR1 LNHDA, CDR2 SQIVND (reference sequence). V was pared by 3 bases and J by 5 bases, with 16 bases between. The CDR3 region is CASSMDGSRRTGELFF. The CDR3 DNA reads as TGTGCCAGTAGTATGGACGGGTCTCGCAGGACCGGGGAGCTGTTTTTT.

This clone was found once. The CDR3 protein is CASSTMRQEQETQYF. CDR3 DNA sequence: TGTGCCAGCAGCACCATGAGACAGGAGCAAGAGACCCAGTACTTC. The rearrangement links TRBV21-1 to TRBJ2-5; the tabulated D call, TRBD1, remains unverified against the DNA. TRBV21-1 is described as a pseudogene. This CDR3 contains 15 residues.

The chain employs TRBV4-3 and TRBJ2-1; the D is unclear. Trimming pared 0 bases from V and 11 bases from J, leaving 11 bases between. This CDR3 spans 13 amino acids. CDR1 LGHNA and CDR2 YSLEER come from the germline V gene. The chain's CDR3 is CASSQESHLKQFF. CDR3 bases: TGCGCCAGCAGCCAAGAGTCACATTTAAAGCAGTTCTTC.

The chain is built from TRBV29-1 and TRBJ2-1; D remains ambiguous. The CDR3 is 14 residues long. Trimming cost V 1 base and J 5 bases, with 12 bases left between them. The germline V gene encodes CDR1 SQVTM and CDR2 ANQGSEA. CDR3 loop: CSVEGDGEDNEQFF. CDR3 in DNA: TGCAGCGTTGAAGGTGACGGCGAAGACAATGAGCAGTTCTTC.

This sequence joins TRBV5-6 and TRBJ2-3, with D possibly matching TRBD2 (6 bases). The V gene's germline CDR1 is SGHDT and CDR2 YYEEEE. With 3 bases removed from V and 4 bases from J, the gap between germline ends came to 9 bases. CDR3 size: 13 residues. The chain's CDR3 is CASSWAGSDTQYF. For the CDR3, the DNA is TGTGCCAGCAGCTGGGCGGGGTCAGATACGCAGTATTTT. Looking up the rest from reference TRBV5-6 and TRBJ2-3 gives the full variable domain: DAGVTQSPTHLIKTRGQQVTLRCSPKSGHDTVSWYQQALGQGPQFIFQYYEEEERQRGNFPDRFSGHQFPNYSSELNVNALLLGDSALYLCASSWAGSDTQYFGPGTRLTVL.